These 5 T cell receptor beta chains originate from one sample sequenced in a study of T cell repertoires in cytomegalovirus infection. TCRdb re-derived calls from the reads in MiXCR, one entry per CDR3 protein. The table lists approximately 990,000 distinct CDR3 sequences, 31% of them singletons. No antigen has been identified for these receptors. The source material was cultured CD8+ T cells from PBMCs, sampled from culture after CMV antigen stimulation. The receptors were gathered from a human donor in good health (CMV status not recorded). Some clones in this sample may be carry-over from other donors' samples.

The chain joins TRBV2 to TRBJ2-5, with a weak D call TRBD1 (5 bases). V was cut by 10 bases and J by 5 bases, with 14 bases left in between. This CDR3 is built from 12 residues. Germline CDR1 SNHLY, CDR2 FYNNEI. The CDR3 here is CATFRVFETQYF. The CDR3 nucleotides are TGTGCCACCTTCAGGGTTTTTGAGACCCAGTACTTC.

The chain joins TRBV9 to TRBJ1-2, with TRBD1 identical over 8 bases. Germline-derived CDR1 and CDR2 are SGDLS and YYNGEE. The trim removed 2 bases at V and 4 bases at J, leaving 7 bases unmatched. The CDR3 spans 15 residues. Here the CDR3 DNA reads TGTGCCAGCAGCGTCGACAGGGGCGCGGGCTATGGCTACACCTTC. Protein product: CASSVDRGAGYGYTF. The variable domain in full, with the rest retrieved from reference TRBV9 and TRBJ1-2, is DSGVTQTPKHLITATGQRVTLRCSPRSGDLSVYWYQQSLDQGLQFLIQYYNGEERAKGNILERFSAQQFPDLHSELNLSSLELGDSALYFCASSVDRGAGYGYTFGSGTRLTVV.

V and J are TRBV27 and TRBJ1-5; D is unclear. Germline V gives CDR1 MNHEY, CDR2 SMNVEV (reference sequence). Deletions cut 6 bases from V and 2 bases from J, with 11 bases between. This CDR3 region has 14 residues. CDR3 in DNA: TGTGCCAGCAGGTACCGTATGGGCAATCAGCCCCAGCATTTT. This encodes CASRYRMGNQPQHF.

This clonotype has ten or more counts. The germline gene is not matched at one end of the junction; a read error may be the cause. CDR3 amino acids: CSARPGSSSNEQFF. In DNA form, the CDR3 reads TGCAGTGCTAGGCCAGGGTCTTCCTCCAATGAGCAGTTCTTC. The gene calls are TRBV20-1 and TRBJ2-1; maybe TRBD1 (5 bases). This CDR3 comprises 14 residues. Germline CDR1 reads DFQATT; CDR2 reads SNEGSKA (reference sequence).

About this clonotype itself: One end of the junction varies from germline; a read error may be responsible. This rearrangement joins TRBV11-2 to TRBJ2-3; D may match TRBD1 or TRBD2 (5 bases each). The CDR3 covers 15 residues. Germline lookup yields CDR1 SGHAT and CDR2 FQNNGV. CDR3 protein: CASSLDGASTGTQYF. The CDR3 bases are TGTGCCAGCAGCTTAGATGGGGCTAGCACAGGTACGCAGTATTTT.